This record concerns one TCR beta chain sequence. The data were obtained in a study of OX40 agonist ivuxolimab in advanced cancers. After removal of 2 bases from V and 7 bases from J, the junction contained 8 bases not matched to a gene. Germline-derived CDR1 and CDR2 are MNHEY and SMNVEV (reference sequence). The CDR3 runs to 14 residues. Autoimmune disease history or systemic immunosuppression barred patients. TCRdb keeps only in-frame clones here, not all; method: immunoSEQ multiplex PCR. The table has about 94,000 clones, more than 75% seen once. This chain uses TRBV27 with TRBJ2-7; 7 bases fit TRBD2. The origin of this receptor is an adult with an advanced solid tumor such as melanoma, head and neck, liver or kidney cancer. The starting material was CD4+ or CD8+ T cells sorted from blood, obtained in a trial of the OX40 agonist ivuxolimab. DNA for the CDR3: TGTGCCAGCAGTTTACGGGCGGGGGTAGGGGAGCAGTACTTC. Translation: CASSLRAGVGEQYF.